Shown below are 3 T cell receptor beta chains from a single sample sequenced in a study of beta chain features in type 1 diabetes. Study-level findings and limits: Patients with Type 1 diabetes showed moderately but significantly shorter TCRB CDR3s in all four CD4+ subsets.

Since all of the isolated RNA was reverse transcribed, expressed TCRB transcripts were what got sequenced. TCRdb keeps only in-frame clones here, not all; method: immunoSEQ multiplex PCR. The sample lists under 300,000 clones; around 14% were seen once. These receptors' antigens are unknown. Sequencing was performed on naive CD4+ T cells from blood. Every receptor here comes from a man under 40 with type 1 diabetes.

The rearrangement joins TRBV18 to TRBJ2-5; D gene ambiguous. This CDR3 is 14 amino acids long. CDR1 is KGHSH, CDR2 LQKENI, per germline. The V and J ends lost 3 bases and 5 bases respectively, with 13 bases between them. The CDR3 region has the DNA TGTGCCAGCTCACCCCCGCAGGCCTGGGAGACCCAGTACTTC. Amino acid sequence: CASSPPQAWETQYF.

The table lists this clone with a few counts. Written as DNA, the CDR3 is TGTGCCAGCAGCTCCGGACACCCCGTCAAGCTGTTTTTT. Protein product: CASSSGHPVKLFF. The chain combines TRBV5-4 with TRBJ2-2; D is perhaps TRBD1 (5 bases). Germline V gives CDR1 SGHNT, CDR2 YYREEE (reference sequence). The CDR3 is 13 residues long. V was clipped by 3 bases and J by 12 bases, with 15 bases between them. The variable domain in full, with the rest retrieved from reference TRBV5-4 and TRBJ2-2, is ETGVTQSPTHLIKTRGQQVTLRCSSQSGHNTVSWYQQALGQGPQFIFQYYREEENGRGNFPPRFSGLQFPNYSSELNVNALELDDSALYLCASSSGHPVKLFFGEGSRLTVL.

In nucleotides, the CDR3 is TGTGCCAGCCGATGGACAGCTGTTAATGAAAAACTGTTTTTT. Its translation: CASRWTAVNEKLFF. This chain joins TRBV6-6 and TRBJ1-4; tentatively, D is TRBD1 (6 bases). V gave up 8 bases and J gave up 4 bases, with 14 bases separating them. The CDR3 extends over 14 amino acids. The germline gives CDR1 MNHNY, CDR2 SVGAGI (reference sequence).